One T cell receptor beta chain is described in this entry. The sample is drawn from a study of blood T cell repertoires in COVID-19. Study information: The origin of the acute and convalescent COVID-19 samples was the United States, Italy and Spain. T cells, B-cell-depleted T cells, or PBMCs provided the cDNA or gDNA that served as material.

In the source study's methods: By means of reference gene primer amplification, nucleated cell counts were estimated. Assay used: immunoSEQ multiplex PCR; TCRdb lists only in-frame clones, some missing. D and trimming were read from the DNA, whereas the V and J calls and clone size are those reported in that table. This repertoire shows under 95,000 clones, 70% to 85% found once; its top ten account for more than 20%. CDR1 and CDR2 (germline): SGHVS, FQNEAQ. The CDR3 runs 17 residues. V lost 5 bases and J lost 3; bases outside the gene matches: 12. Sequenced: peripheral blood. The chain is built from TRBV7-8 and TRBJ2-3; 9 bases line up with TRBD2. This clonotype was sampled from a man aged 55 to 69 with active or convalescent COVID-19. In DNA form, the CDR3 reads TGTGCCAGCAGCCCGGGCCAGACTAGCGGCTCTACAGATACGCAGTATTTT. Amino acid sequence: CASSPGQTSGSTDTQYF.